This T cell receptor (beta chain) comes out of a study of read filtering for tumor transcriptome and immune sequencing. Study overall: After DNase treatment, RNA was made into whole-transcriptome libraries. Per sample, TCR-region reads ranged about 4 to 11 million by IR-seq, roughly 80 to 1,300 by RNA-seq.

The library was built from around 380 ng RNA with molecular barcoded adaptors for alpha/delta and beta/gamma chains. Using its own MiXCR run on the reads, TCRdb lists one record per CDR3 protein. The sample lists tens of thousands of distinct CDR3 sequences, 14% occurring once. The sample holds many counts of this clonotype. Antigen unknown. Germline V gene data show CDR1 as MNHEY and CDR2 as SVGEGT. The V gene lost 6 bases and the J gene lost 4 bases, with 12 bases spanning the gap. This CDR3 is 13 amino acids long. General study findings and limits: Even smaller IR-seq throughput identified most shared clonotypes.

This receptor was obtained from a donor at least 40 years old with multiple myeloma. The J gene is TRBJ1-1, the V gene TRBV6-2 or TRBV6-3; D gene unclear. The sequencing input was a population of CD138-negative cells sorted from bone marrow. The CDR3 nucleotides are TGTGCCAGCAGCCGTGGCGGAGGCACTGAAGCTTTCTTT. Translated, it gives CASSRGGGTEAFF.